This T cell receptor (beta chain) emerged from a study of control samples from healthy donors and cancer patients. Trimming cost V 7 bases and J 8 bases, with 12 bases left between them. The CDR3 covers 12 residues. CDR1 and CDR2 (germline): MDHEN, SYDVKM. Using immunoSEQ multiplex PCR, the repertoire was profiled, and TCRdb retains in-frame clones only, with some absent. The sample lists 110,000 or so clones, 90% occurring once. The sample was blood. The rearrangement uses TRBV28 and TRBJ2-1, with TRBD2 as a possible D gene (5 bases). The sequence derives from a human donor in good health. The donor label of this sample is uncertain. The CDR3 DNA follows: TGTGCCAGCATGTACGGGCGGGATGAGCAGTTCTTC. This encodes CASMYGRDEQFF.